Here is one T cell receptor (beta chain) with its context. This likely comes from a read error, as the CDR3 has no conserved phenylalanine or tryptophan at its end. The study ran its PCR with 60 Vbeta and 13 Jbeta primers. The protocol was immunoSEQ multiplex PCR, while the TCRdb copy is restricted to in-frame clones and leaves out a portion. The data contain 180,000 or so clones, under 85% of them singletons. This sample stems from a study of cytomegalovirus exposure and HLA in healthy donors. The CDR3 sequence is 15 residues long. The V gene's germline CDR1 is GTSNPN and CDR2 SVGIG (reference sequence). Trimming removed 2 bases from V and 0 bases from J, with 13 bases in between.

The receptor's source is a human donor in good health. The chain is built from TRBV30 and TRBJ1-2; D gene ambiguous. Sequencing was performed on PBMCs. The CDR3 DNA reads TGTGCCTGGAGTCCCCGGTTTATCCCTAACTATGGCTACACCTCC. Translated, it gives CAWSPRFIPNYGYTS.